The rows below give T cell receptor beta chains drawn from one sample of a study of PD-1 blockade in classical Hodgkin lymphoma. The repertoire was sequenced with immunoSEQ multiplex PCR; TCRdb's copy has only in-frame clones and lacks some. The table lists 25,000 to 30,000 clones, around 79% of them singletons. Sequencing was performed on CD4+ T cells from blood, taken before the fourth cycle of nivolumab. The source of these receptors is a human donor with classical Hodgkin lymphoma. Each CDR3 is given without its conserved first and last residue. The listing skips clone size in some rows; elsewhere it reads once, few, many or a size class.

size	V	J	CDR3
-	TRBV2	TRBJ2-2	ASSWDGQMNTGELF
-	TRBV7-2	TRBJ2-1	ASSLVYSSGEQF
-	TRBV4-1	TRBJ2-1	ASSQDGTGGLYNEQF
-	TRBV30	TRBJ2-2	AWRGSDPGELF
-	TRBV5-1	TRBJ2-1	ASSLGFYNEQF
few	TRBV6-6	TRBJ2-1	ASTHGGVDEQF
-	TRBV15	TRBJ2-7	ATSRTGTSRGQY
-	TRBV19	TRBJ2-5	ASSSTAQETQY
once	TRBV6-6	TRBJ2-7	ASSYSAGGYEQY
-	TRBV9	TRBJ2-4	ASSVGGRSNIQY
-	TRBV6-6	TRBJ2-2	ASSYSGSVTGELF
-	TRBV1	TRBJ2-5	TSSQVLAGGGETQY
few	TRBV28	TRBJ1-3	ASSLSYTGNTIY
-	TRBV28	TRBJ2-7	ASSSWTGGSYEQY
few	TRBV7-9	TRBJ1-5	ASSFTRDQPQH
-	TRBV5-1	TRBJ2-1	ASSYTPGGTYNEQF
few	TRBV19	TRBJ1-1	ASGDRPNTEAF
-	TRBV10-3	TRBJ2-7	AISGTSGTYEQY
-	TRBV7-2	TRBJ2-2	ASSPSHFSVANTGELF
-	TRBV7-8	TRBJ2-3	ASSRSGRPDTQY
-	TRBV18	TRBJ1-5	ASSPPGTGARPQH
-	TRBV27	TRBJ2-5	ASRPSGGQQRTQY
-	TRBV5-1	TRBJ2-3	ASTPNSDTQY
-	TRBV27	TRBJ2-3	ASSLVRLAGGPGGTDTQY
once	TRBV20-1	TRBJ2-4	SARENIQY
-	TRBV9	TRBJ2-1	ASSPETSGSTEQF
-	TRBV7-9	TRBJ1-1	ASSSRTEVNTEAF
-	TRBV11-3	TRBJ2-5	ASSLGGLAGEVYETQY
-	TRBV6-6	TRBJ2-4	ASRPGLAKNIQY
few	TRBV30	TRBJ1-1	AWSRTEAF
once	TRBV9	TRBJ2-1	ASSHDRGIRSSSYNEQF
-	TRBV10-3	TRBJ2-5	AMASGTHQETQY
once	TRBV7-3	TRBJ2-7	ASSLWGEQY
-	TRBV6-5	TRBJ1-5	ASSATGDQPQH
-	TRBV18	TRBJ1-1	ASSPRTHRDSRAF
-	TRBV6-6	TRBJ1-4	ASSPPGQGHEKLF
-	TRBV6-5	TRBJ1-5	ASRSQGFQH
-	TRBV29-1	TRBJ2-2	SVVKGDTNTGELF